This paragraph covers one TCR beta chain sequence. The antigen is not known. The PCR used 60 Vbeta and 13 Jbeta primers. Assay used: immunoSEQ multiplex PCR; TCRdb lists only in-frame clones, some missing. The table has tens of thousands of clones, more than 60% seen once; the top ten hold approximately 2.1%. CDR3 length: 15 amino acids. The germline V gene encodes CDR1 SGHTA and CDR2 FQGNSA. The V and J ends lost 6 bases and 2 bases respectively, with 15 bases between them. This specimen comes from a study of cytomegalovirus exposure and HLA in healthy donors. Study as a whole: Earlier sequencing of 150 million to 200 million T cells yielded 100 million to 120 million unique TCR beta sequences.

Study-wide results and caveats: Some V segments, including TRBV6-2 and TRBV6-3, were excluded as indistinguishable. Several of the most significant clusters appeared, in a later analysis, to be linked to common viral pathogens. Cytomegalovirus status was reportedly diagnosed by the classifier with high sensitivity and specificity.

V usage is TRBV7-2 and J usage is TRBJ2-3; unclear D gene. This receptor was identified in a middle-aged man in good health and CMV-seronegative. The sample was PBMCs. The CDR3 bases are TGTGCCAGCAGTCCCACGCTACTCCTCACAGATACGCAGTATTTT. Its protein product is CASSPTLLLTDTQYF.